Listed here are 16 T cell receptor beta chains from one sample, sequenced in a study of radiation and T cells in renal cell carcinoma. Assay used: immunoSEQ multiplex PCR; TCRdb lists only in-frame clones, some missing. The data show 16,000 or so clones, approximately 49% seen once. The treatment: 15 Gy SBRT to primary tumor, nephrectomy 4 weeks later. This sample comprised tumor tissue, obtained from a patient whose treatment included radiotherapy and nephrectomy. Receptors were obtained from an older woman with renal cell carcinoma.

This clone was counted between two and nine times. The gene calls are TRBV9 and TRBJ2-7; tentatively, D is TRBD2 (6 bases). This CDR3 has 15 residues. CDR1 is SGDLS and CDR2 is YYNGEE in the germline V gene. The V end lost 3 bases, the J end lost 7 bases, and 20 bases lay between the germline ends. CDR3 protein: CASSALNGSIMEQYF. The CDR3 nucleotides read TGTGCCAGCAGCGCCTTGAACGGGAGTATCATGGAGCAGTACTTC.

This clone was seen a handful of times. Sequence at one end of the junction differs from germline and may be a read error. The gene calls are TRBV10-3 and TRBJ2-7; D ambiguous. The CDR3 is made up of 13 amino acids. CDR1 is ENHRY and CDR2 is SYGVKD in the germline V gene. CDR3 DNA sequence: TGTGCCATCAGTGATTTGCTCTCCCACGAGCAGTACTTC. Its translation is CAISDLLSHEQYF.

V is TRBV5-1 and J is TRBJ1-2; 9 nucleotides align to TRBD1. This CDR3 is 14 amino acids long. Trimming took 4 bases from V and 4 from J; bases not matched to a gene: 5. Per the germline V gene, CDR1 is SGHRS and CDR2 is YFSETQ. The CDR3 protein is CASSTGQGIYGYTF. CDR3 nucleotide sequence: TGCGCCAGCAGCACGGGACAGGGAATCTATGGCTACACCTTC.

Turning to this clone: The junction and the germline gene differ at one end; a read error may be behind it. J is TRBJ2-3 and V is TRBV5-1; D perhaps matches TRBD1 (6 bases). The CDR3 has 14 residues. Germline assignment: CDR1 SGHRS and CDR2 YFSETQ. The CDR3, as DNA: TGTGCCAGCAGCTCACTACAGGGAACAGATACGCAGTATTTT. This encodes CASSSLQGTDTQYF.

This CDR3 reads CASTPDRAVSYEQYF. CDR3 DNA: TGTGCCAGCACCCCTGACAGGGCCGTTAGTTACGAGCAGTACTTC. The rearrangement links TRBV6-5 to TRBJ2-7, with 7 bases matching TRBD1. V was pared by 7 bases and J by 4 bases, with 13 bases of the junction left unmatched. The germline V gene has CDR1 MNHEY and CDR2 SVGAGI. This CDR3 contains 15 residues.

CDR3 residues: CASGAGGEGSGNTIYF. The CDR3 DNA reads TGTGCCAGCGGAGCAGGGGGCGAAGGCTCTGGAAACACCATATATTTT. This rearrangement joins TRBV28 to TRBJ1-3; 8 bases fit TRBD1. Unmatched junction bases numbered 9, after V lost 8 bases and J lost 0 bases. This CDR3 is built from 16 residues. The germline V gene encodes CDR1 MDHEN and CDR2 SYDVKM.

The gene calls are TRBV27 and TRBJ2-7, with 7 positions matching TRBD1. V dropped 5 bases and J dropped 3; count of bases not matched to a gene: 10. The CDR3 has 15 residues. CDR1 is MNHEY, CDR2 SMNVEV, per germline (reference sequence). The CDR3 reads CASSPLDRIGYEQYF. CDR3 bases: TGTGCCAGCAGTCCGCTGGACAGGATCGGCTACGAGCAGTACTTC.

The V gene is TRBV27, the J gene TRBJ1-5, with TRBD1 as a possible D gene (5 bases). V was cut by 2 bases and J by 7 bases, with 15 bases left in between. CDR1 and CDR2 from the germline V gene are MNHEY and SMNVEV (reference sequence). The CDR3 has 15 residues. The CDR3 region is CASSLVGPLGQPQHF. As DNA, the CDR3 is TGTGCCAGCAGTTTAGTGGGGCCCCTCGGGCAGCCCCAGCATTTT.

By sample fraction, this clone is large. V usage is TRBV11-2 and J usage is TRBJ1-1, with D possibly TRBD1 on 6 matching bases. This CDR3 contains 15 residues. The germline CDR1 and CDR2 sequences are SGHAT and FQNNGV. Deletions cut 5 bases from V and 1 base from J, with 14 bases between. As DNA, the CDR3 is TGTGCCAGCAGCCTTATAGGACAGTGGAACACTGAAGCTTTCTTT. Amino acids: CASSLIGQWNTEAFF.

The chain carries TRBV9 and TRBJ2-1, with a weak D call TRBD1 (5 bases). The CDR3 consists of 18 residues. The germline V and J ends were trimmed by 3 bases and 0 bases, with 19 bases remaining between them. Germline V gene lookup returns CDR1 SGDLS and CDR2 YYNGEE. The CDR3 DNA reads TGTGCCAGCAGCGCCACCGGTAGACAGTTGAGCTCCTACAATGAGCAGTTCTTC. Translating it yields CASSATGRQLSSYNEQFF.

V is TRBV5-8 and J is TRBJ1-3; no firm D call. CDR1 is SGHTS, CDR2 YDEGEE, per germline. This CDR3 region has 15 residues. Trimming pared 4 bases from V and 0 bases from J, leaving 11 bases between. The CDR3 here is CASSVPTASGNTIYF. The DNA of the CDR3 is TGTGCCAGCAGCGTCCCTACAGCCTCTGGAAACACCATATATTTT.

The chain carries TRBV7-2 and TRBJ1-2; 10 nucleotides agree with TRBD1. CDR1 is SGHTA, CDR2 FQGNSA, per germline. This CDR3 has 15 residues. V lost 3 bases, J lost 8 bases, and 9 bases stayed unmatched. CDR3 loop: CASSFRQGAVQGYTF. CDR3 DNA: TGTGCCAGCAGCTTCCGACAGGGGGCAGTCCAGGGCTACACCTTC.

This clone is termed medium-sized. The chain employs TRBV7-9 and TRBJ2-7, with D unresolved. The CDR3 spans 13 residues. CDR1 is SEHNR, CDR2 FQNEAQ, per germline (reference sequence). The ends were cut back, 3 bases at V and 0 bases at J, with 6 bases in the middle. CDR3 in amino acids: CASSLENSYEQYF. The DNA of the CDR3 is TGTGCCAGCAGCTTGGAGAACTCCTACGAGCAGTACTTC.

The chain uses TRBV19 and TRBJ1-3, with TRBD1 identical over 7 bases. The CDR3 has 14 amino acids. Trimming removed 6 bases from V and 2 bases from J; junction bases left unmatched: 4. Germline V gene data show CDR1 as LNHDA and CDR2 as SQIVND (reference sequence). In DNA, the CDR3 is TGTGCCAGTAGCTTGGGACAGACTGGAAACACCATATATTTT. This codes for CASSLGQTGNTIYF.

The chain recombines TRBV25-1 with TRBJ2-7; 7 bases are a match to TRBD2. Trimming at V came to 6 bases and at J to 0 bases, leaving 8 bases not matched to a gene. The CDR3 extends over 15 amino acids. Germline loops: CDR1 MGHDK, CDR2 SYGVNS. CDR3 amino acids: CASSVVPGGSYEQYF. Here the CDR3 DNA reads TGTGCCAGCAGCGTAGTCCCGGGGGGCTCCTACGAGCAGTACTTC.

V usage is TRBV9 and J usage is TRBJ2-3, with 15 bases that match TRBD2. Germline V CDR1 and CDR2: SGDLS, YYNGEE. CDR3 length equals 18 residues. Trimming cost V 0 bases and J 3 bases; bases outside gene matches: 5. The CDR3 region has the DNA TGTGCCAGCAGCGTAGAGGGAGGACTAGCGGGAGGGACAGATACGCAGTATTTT. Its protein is CASSVEGGLAGGTDTQYF.